This paragraph covers one TCR beta chain sequence. This sample is part of a study of blood T cells in healthy people across ages. Primers used in a second PCR of roughly 7 to 12 cycles were a sample-barcoded 5' primer and a J-beta primer mix. One entry per CDR3 protein results from TCRdb running MiXCR on the 5' RACE reads. Of 650,000 to 800,000 distinct CDR3 sequences detected, approximately 48% appear once; the ten largest clones hold roughly 19%. CDR1 DFQATT and CDR2 SNEGSKA come from the germline V gene (reference sequence). The CDR3 sequence is 14 residues long. Trimming at V came to 3 bases and at J to 10 bases, leaving 7 bases not matched to a gene.

The specimen sequenced was blood. The chain recombines TRBV20-1 with TRBJ2-5, with TRBD2 identical over 14 bases. The sequence was collected from a man in his 60s in good health. CDR3 region: CSARGTSGRRGQYF. The CDR3 DNA reads TGCAGTGCTAGGGGGACTAGCGGGAGAAGAGGCCAGTACTTC.